This is a list of T cell receptor beta chains from one sample in a study of Graves' ophthalmopathy and Graves' hyperthyroidism. TCRdb processed the multiplex PCR reads anew with MiXCR; each CDR3 protein has one entry. The sample holds 340,000 or so distinct CDR3 sequences, roughly 17% seen once. What was sequenced was peripheral blood. Receptors originate from an adult man with Graves' ophthalmopathy. CDR3s include the opening cysteine and the closing phenylalanine or tryptophan. Fields, in order: V gene, clone size, D gene, J gene, CDR3 DNA, CDR3 protein. D genes are given only for firm matches. A row's size may be missing; if present it is once, few, many or a size class.

v_call: TRBV3-1
clone_size: few
d_call: TRBD2
j_call: TRBJ2-7
cdr3_nt: TGTGCCAGCAGCCAAGGCGGACTAGCGCTCTCCTACGAGCAGTACTTC
cdr3_aa: CASSQGGLALSYEQYF

v_call: TRBV2
clone_size: .
d_call: .
j_call: TRBJ1-5
cdr3_nt: TGTGCCAGCAGTGAGGACGCAGGTCGCAATCAGCCCCAGCATTTT
cdr3_aa: CASSEDAGRNQPQHF

v_call: TRBV7-8
clone_size: .
d_call: .
j_call: TRBJ2-6
cdr3_nt: TGTGCCAGCAGCTTAGAAGGCACAGCCTCCTCTGGGGCCAACGTCCTGACTTTC
cdr3_aa: CASSLEGTASSGANVLTF

v_call: TRBV29-1
clone_size: .
d_call: .
j_call: TRBJ2-5
cdr3_nt: TGCAGCGTTCTCGGACCAAAGGAGACCCAGTACTTC
cdr3_aa: CSVLGPKETQYF

v_call: TRBV18
clone_size: .
d_call: TRBD1
j_call: TRBJ1-2
cdr3_nt: TGTGCCAGCTCACCCACGCTCCCTGCCGGGACAGGGGCCTATGGCTACACCTTC
cdr3_aa: CASSPTLPAGTGAYGYTF

v_call: TRBV5-1
clone_size: many
d_call: .
j_call: TRBJ1-6
cdr3_nt: TGCGCCAGCAGCTCCGGGGACGGAGTTTATAATTCACCCCTCCACTTT
cdr3_aa: CASSSGDGVYNSPLHF

v_call: TRBV3-1
clone_size: many
d_call: .
j_call: TRBJ1-5
cdr3_nt: TGTGCCAGCAGCCCCGGGGTTGGGGGAGGTAGCAATCAGCCCCAGCATTTT
cdr3_aa: CASSPGVGGGSNQPQHF

v_call: TRBV4-3
clone_size: .
d_call: TRBD1
j_call: TRBJ1-1
cdr3_nt: TGCGCCAGCAGCCAAGATCAAGGGACAGCAAACACTGAAGCTTTCTTT
cdr3_aa: CASSQDQGTANTEAFF

v_call: TRBV28
clone_size: many
d_call: .
j_call: TRBJ2-7
cdr3_nt: TGTGCCAGCAGTTTAGGGGGAGATAACTCCTACGAGCAGTACTTC
cdr3_aa: CASSLGGDNSYEQYF

v_call: TRBV6-2/TRBV6-3
clone_size: many
d_call: TRBD1
j_call: TRBJ1-6
cdr3_nt: TGTGCCAGCAGTTCCGGACAGGGTTCGGTTTCACCCCTCCACTTT
cdr3_aa: CASSSGQGSVSPLHF

v_call: TRBV30
clone_size: many
d_call: .
j_call: TRBJ1-1
cdr3_nt: TGTGCCTGGAGTGTAACGGGAATCGTCACTGAAGCTTTCTTT
cdr3_aa: CAWSVTGIVTEAFF

v_call: TRBV5-1
clone_size: many
d_call: TRBD2
j_call: TRBJ2-3
cdr3_nt: TGCGCCAGCAGCTCAGGACTAGGCGTCCGGGTAGATACGCAGTATTTT
cdr3_aa: CASSSGLGVRVDTQYF

v_call: TRBV12-3/TRBV12-4
clone_size: many
d_call: .
j_call: TRBJ1-2
cdr3_nt: TGTGCCAGCAGTTTTGGTTGGGACACTCATGGCTACACCTTC
cdr3_aa: CASSFGWDTHGYTF

v_call: TRBV6-1
clone_size: few
d_call: .
j_call: TRBJ1-1
cdr3_nt: TGTGCCAGCACGGGACCCCGAGGGACTGAAGCTTTCTTT
cdr3_aa: CASTGPRGTEAFF

v_call: TRBV12-5
clone_size: .
d_call: .
j_call: TRBJ2-3
cdr3_nt: TGTGCTAGTGCCGACCTAGGTACGCAGTATTTT
cdr3_aa: CASADLGTQYF

v_call: TRBV6-2/TRBV6-3
clone_size: many
d_call: TRBD1
j_call: TRBJ2-7
cdr3_nt: TGTGCCAGCACGCAAACCGGGACAGGGGGCTACGAGCAGTACTTC
cdr3_aa: CASTQTGTGGYEQYF

v_call: TRBV19
clone_size: many
d_call: .
j_call: TRBJ1-5
cdr3_nt: TGTGCCAGTAGAACACAGGGAGCCTTCAATCAGCCCCAGCATTTT
cdr3_aa: CASRTQGAFNQPQHF

v_call: TRBV29-1
clone_size: many
d_call: .
j_call: TRBJ1-1
cdr3_nt: TGCAGCGTTTTCGGCGCCGCCAACACTGAAGCTTTCTTT
cdr3_aa: CSVFGAANTEAFF

v_call: TRBV7-2
clone_size: many
d_call: TRBD1
j_call: TRBJ1-3
cdr3_nt: TGTGCCAGCAGCCCGGGACAGGCGGGGGGAAACACCATATATTTT
cdr3_aa: CASSPGQAGGNTIYF

v_call: TRBV6-5
clone_size: many
d_call: .
j_call: TRBJ1-6
cdr3_nt: TGTGCCAGCAGTTCCGGGATAGATAATTCACCCCTCCACTTT
cdr3_aa: CASSSGIDNSPLHF

v_call: TRBV6-2/TRBV6-3
clone_size: .
d_call: TRBD2
j_call: TRBJ2-5
cdr3_nt: TGTGCCAGCAGCTTACGTACCGGGACTAGCGGGAGGAGAAGCGAGACCCAGTACTTC
cdr3_aa: CASSLRTGTSGRRSETQYF

v_call: TRBV12-3/TRBV12-4
clone_size: many
d_call: .
j_call: TRBJ1-1
cdr3_nt: TGTGCCAGCAGCTCCTGGATCTTAGGGAACACTGAAGCTTTCTTT
cdr3_aa: CASSSWILGNTEAFF

v_call: TRBV18
clone_size: many
d_call: .
j_call: TRBJ1-2
cdr3_nt: TGTGCCAGCTCCCCGACAAAGGACAACGGCTACACCTTC
cdr3_aa: CASSPTKDNGYTF

v_call: TRBV6-5
clone_size: many
d_call: TRBD1
j_call: TRBJ2-7
cdr3_nt: TGTGCCAGCAGTTACCGGACAGGGGGAAACGAGCAGTACTTC
cdr3_aa: CASSYRTGGNEQYF

v_call: TRBV5-1
clone_size: many
d_call: .
j_call: TRBJ1-1
cdr3_nt: TGCGCCAGCAGCTTGGTTCAGGGGACGAACACTGAAGCTTTCTTT
cdr3_aa: CASSLVQGTNTEAFF

v_call: TRBV24-1
clone_size: many
d_call: .
j_call: TRBJ1-5
cdr3_nt: TGTGCCACCAGTGATTCGCTGACCGGGGGCAATCAGCCCCAGCATTTT
cdr3_aa: CATSDSLTGGNQPQHF

v_call: TRBV5-1
clone_size: many
d_call: .
j_call: TRBJ2-2
cdr3_nt: TGCGCCAGCAGCGTAAGACTCCTAATGAACACCGGGGAGCTGTTTTTT
cdr3_aa: CASSVRLLMNTGELFF

v_call: TRBV12-3/TRBV12-4
clone_size: many
d_call: .
j_call: TRBJ1-1
cdr3_nt: TGTGCCAGCAGTTTTGGCCCCCTCGGCACTGAAGCTTTCTTT
cdr3_aa: CASSFGPLGTEAFF

v_call: TRBV15
clone_size: many
d_call: TRBD1
j_call: TRBJ2-5
cdr3_nt: TGTGCCACCAGCAGAGAGACCCCGGGACAGTATGGGGCCCAGTACTTC
cdr3_aa: CATSRETPGQYGAQYF

v_call: TRBV4-1
clone_size: many
d_call: .
j_call: TRBJ1-1
cdr3_nt: TGCGCCAGCAGCCAAGGGAAGGCTCGGACTGAAGCTTTCTTT
cdr3_aa: CASSQGKARTEAFF

v_call: TRBV6-2/TRBV6-3
clone_size: many
d_call: .
j_call: TRBJ2-5
cdr3_nt: TGTGCCAGCAGTTATGGGAGGCCTCCACAAGAGACCCAGTACTTC
cdr3_aa: CASSYGRPPQETQYF

v_call: TRBV19
clone_size: .
d_call: .
j_call: TRBJ2-5
cdr3_nt: TGTGCCAGTAGTAAGGAACCGGGACTCGACGCTCAAGAGACCCAGTACTTC
cdr3_aa: CASSKEPGLDAQETQYF

v_call: TRBV15
clone_size: many
d_call: .
j_call: TRBJ2-5
cdr3_nt: TGTGCCACCAGCGCTGGAGGGGGTGAGGAGACCCAGTACTTC
cdr3_aa: CATSAGGGEETQYF

v_call: TRBV2
clone_size: many
d_call: .
j_call: TRBJ2-2
cdr3_nt: TGTGCCAGCACCGAACAGGGTCCCGGTGGGGAGCTGTTTTTT
cdr3_aa: CASTEQGPGGELFF

v_call: TRBV5-1
clone_size: many
d_call: .
j_call: TRBJ1-1
cdr3_nt: TGCGCCAGCAGCTGGGGGGGGGGACAACGTGAAGCTTTCTTT
cdr3_aa: CASSWGGGQREAFF

v_call: TRBV11-2
clone_size: few
d_call: .
j_call: TRBJ1-1
cdr3_nt: TGTGCCAGCAGACGACGAATCATGAACACTGAAGCTTTCTTT
cdr3_aa: CASRRRIMNTEAFF

v_call: TRBV6-2/TRBV6-3
clone_size: many
d_call: .
j_call: TRBJ1-5
cdr3_nt: TGTGCCAGCACTTTGTCGGGGCAGGAACAGCCCCAGCATTTT
cdr3_aa: CASTLSGQEQPQHF

v_call: TRBV6-1
clone_size: many
d_call: .
j_call: TRBJ2-7
cdr3_nt: TGTGCCAGCAGGAAGGACGTTGAGAACTACGAGCAGTACTTC
cdr3_aa: CASRKDVENYEQYF

v_call: TRBV12-3/TRBV12-4
clone_size: .
d_call: TRBD1
j_call: TRBJ2-7
cdr3_nt: TGTGCCAGCAGCCCTTCGGGACAGGTCAAGCAGTACTTC
cdr3_aa: CASSPSGQVKQYF

v_call: TRBV7-9
clone_size: many
d_call: .
j_call: TRBJ2-7
cdr3_nt: TGTGCCAGCAGCTTCCATTTTTACGAGCAGTACTTC
cdr3_aa: CASSFHFYEQYF

v_call: TRBV6-1
clone_size: many
d_call: TRBD1
j_call: TRBJ1-2
cdr3_nt: TGTGCCAGCAGGCCCGACAGGGTTGATGGCTGCACCTTC
cdr3_aa: CASRPDRVDGCTF

v_call: TRBV7-3
clone_size: few
d_call: .
j_call: TRBJ2-5
cdr3_nt: TGTGCCAGCAGCTTACCTCCAGAAGAGACCCAGTACTTC
cdr3_aa: CASSLPPEETQYF

v_call: TRBV12-3/TRBV12-4
clone_size: .
d_call: TRBD1
j_call: TRBJ2-7
cdr3_nt: TGTGCCAGCAGTGAGCGGTGGGACAGGGCCTACGAGCAGTACTTC
cdr3_aa: CASSERWDRAYEQYF

v_call: TRBV25-1
clone_size: .
d_call: .
j_call: TRBJ2-7
cdr3_nt: TGTGCCAGCAGTGAATTGGTGCTCGGGGGAGGCGAGCAGTACTTC
cdr3_aa: CASSELVLGGGEQYF

v_call: TRBV12-3/TRBV12-4
clone_size: many
d_call: .
j_call: TRBJ2-5
cdr3_nt: TGTGCCAGCAGTTTGCGGTCTCAAGAGACCCAGTACTTC
cdr3_aa: CASSLRSQETQYF

v_call: TRBV7-6
clone_size: .
d_call: TRBD1
j_call: TRBJ1-2
cdr3_nt: TGTGCCAGCAGCTTAGAAAAGGGACAGCTGGGATTCCATAACTATGGCTACACCTTC
cdr3_aa: CASSLEKGQLGFHNYGYTF

v_call: TRBV13
clone_size: many
d_call: TRBD2
j_call: TRBJ2-7
cdr3_nt: TGTGCCAGCAGCGGGGGGTGGACTAGCGGGAGGAACGAGCAGTACTTC
cdr3_aa: CASSGGWTSGRNEQYF

v_call: TRBV7-3
clone_size: many
d_call: TRBD1
j_call: TRBJ2-2
cdr3_nt: TGTGCCAGCAGCCCGGACAGGGGTTTCACCGGGGAGCTGTTTTTT
cdr3_aa: CASSPDRGFTGELFF

v_call: TRBV2
clone_size: many
d_call: .
j_call: TRBJ1-6
cdr3_nt: TGTGCCAGCGGCCTTGGGGAGAGAAATTCACCCCTCCACTTT
cdr3_aa: CASGLGERNSPLHF

v_call: TRBV29-1
clone_size: many
d_call: TRBD2
j_call: TRBJ2-5
cdr3_nt: TGCAGCGTTGTTGGCGGGGGTATAGAGACCCAGTACTTC
cdr3_aa: CSVVGGGIETQYF

v_call: TRBV2
clone_size: many
d_call: TRBD1
j_call: TRBJ2-7
cdr3_nt: TGTGCCAGCACCACGGGTCCGGGACAGGGGTTCTACGAGCAGTACTTC
cdr3_aa: CASTTGPGQGFYEQYF

v_call: TRBV20-1
clone_size: many
d_call: TRBD2
j_call: TRBJ2-5
cdr3_nt: TGCAGTGCTAGAGTATGGGGAGGGGAGACCCAGTACTTC
cdr3_aa: CSARVWGGETQYF

v_call: TRBV7-2
clone_size: many
d_call: TRBD1
j_call: TRBJ2-5
cdr3_nt: TGTGCCAGCAGCTCCGCGGCCGGGACAGGGGTGGAGACCCAGTACTTC
cdr3_aa: CASSSAAGTGVETQYF

v_call: TRBV14
clone_size: many
d_call: .
j_call: TRBJ2-6
cdr3_nt: TGTGCCAGCAGCCAAGATCGGGGAACCGGGGCCAACGTCCTGACTTTC
cdr3_aa: CASSQDRGTGANVLTF

v_call: TRBV24-1
clone_size: .
d_call: TRBD2
j_call: TRBJ2-7
cdr3_nt: TGTGCCACCTCGGCGGGGGTCTCCTACGAGCAGTACTTC
cdr3_aa: CATSAGVSYEQYF

v_call: TRBV25-1
clone_size: few
d_call: .
j_call: TRBJ2-7
cdr3_nt: TGTGCCAGCAGTGAATACAGCAGGGCGGACGAGCAGTACTTC
cdr3_aa: CASSEYSRADEQYF

v_call: TRBV7-2
clone_size: many
d_call: .
j_call: TRBJ2-5
cdr3_nt: TGTGCCAGCAGCTTCCTTCCCAGGGCAACCCAAGAGACCCAGTACTTC
cdr3_aa: CASSFLPRATQETQYF

v_call: TRBV28
clone_size: many
d_call: .
j_call: TRBJ2-7
cdr3_nt: TGTGCCAGCAGTTTATTGAATTCCCGCGGCTACGAGCAGTACTTC
cdr3_aa: CASSLLNSRGYEQYF

v_call: TRBV11-1
clone_size: many
d_call: TRBD1
j_call: TRBJ1-1
cdr3_nt: TGTGCCAGCAGCCATGGGACAGATAACACTGAAGCTTTCTTT
cdr3_aa: CASSHGTDNTEAFF